This is a list of T cell receptor beta chains from one sample in a study of beta chain features in type 1 diabetes. TCRdb's table, derived via immunoSEQ multiplex PCR, lists solely in-frame clones and lacks some. The table shows 350,000 or so clones, with about 20% occurring only once. Sequences were obtained from naive CD4+ T cells from blood. These receptors all come from a woman under 30 in good health. CDR3s include the opening cysteine and the closing phenylalanine or tryptophan. The D gene is left open where the match is weak. A clone size is listed for some rows: how often the clone was seen (once, few, many), or a class if it is expanded.

d_call: -
j_call: TRBJ1-5
v_call: TRBV7-9
clone_size: few
cdr3_nt: TGTGCCAGCAGCACACAGGGATTCGGTCAGCCCCAGCATTTT
cdr3_aa: CASSTQGFGQPQHF

d_call: TRBD2
j_call: TRBJ2-7
v_call: TRBV9
clone_size: -
cdr3_nt: TGTGCCAGCAGCGTAGACGCGGGAGGTGCCTACGAGCAGTACTTC
cdr3_aa: CASSVDAGGAYEQYF

d_call: TRBD2
j_call: TRBJ2-3
v_call: TRBV7-2
clone_size: -
cdr3_nt: TGTGCCAGCAGCGCACTAGCGGGGGGGCGCGCAGATACGCAGTATTTT
cdr3_aa: CASSALAGGRADTQYF

d_call: -
j_call: TRBJ2-5
v_call: TRBV7-2
clone_size: few
cdr3_nt: TGTGCCAGCAGCGCTCAGGGAAGTCAAGAGACCCAGTACTTC
cdr3_aa: CASSAQGSQETQYF

d_call: -
j_call: TRBJ1-2
v_call: TRBV28
clone_size: -
cdr3_nt: TGTGCCAGCAGTTTATACCGGGGGAACTATGGCTACACCTTC
cdr3_aa: CASSLYRGNYGYTF

d_call: TRBD1
j_call: TRBJ2-1
v_call: TRBV5-1
clone_size: few
cdr3_nt: TGCGCCAGCAGCTTGGGGGTAACAGGGGCGAATGAGCAGTTCTTC
cdr3_aa: CASSLGVTGANEQFF

d_call: -
j_call: TRBJ1-1
v_call: TRBV30
clone_size: few
cdr3_nt: TGTGCCTGGAGGTTGGACCTGACTATGAAAGCTTTCTTT
cdr3_aa: CAWRLDLTMKAFF

d_call: -
j_call: TRBJ2-7
v_call: TRBV19
clone_size: -
cdr3_nt: TGTGCCAGTGGTAGGACTACTAGCTCCTACGAGCAGTACTTC
cdr3_aa: CASGRTTSSYEQYF

d_call: TRBD1
j_call: TRBJ2-7
v_call: TRBV6-6
clone_size: few
cdr3_nt: TGTGCCAGCAGCCAGACAGGGCCTTACGAGCAGTACTTC
cdr3_aa: CASSQTGPYEQYF

d_call: -
j_call: TRBJ2-3
v_call: TRBV29-1
clone_size: few
cdr3_nt: TGCAGCGTTCAGGTCAGCGGTACTAGCACAGATACGCAGTATTTT
cdr3_aa: CSVQVSGTSTDTQYF

d_call: -
j_call: TRBJ1-5
v_call: TRBV18
clone_size: -
cdr3_nt: TGTGCCAGCTCACCACAGTCTAAAGGGGGTCAGCCCCAGCATTTT
cdr3_aa: CASSPQSKGGQPQHF

d_call: TRBD1
j_call: TRBJ1-1
v_call: TRBV11-2
clone_size: -
cdr3_nt: TGTGCCAGCAGAACCTACCGGGACAGGGGGCTCCGGGGCACTGAAGCTTTCTTT
cdr3_aa: CASRTYRDRGLRGTEAFF

d_call: -
j_call: TRBJ2-7
v_call: TRBV7-8
clone_size: -
cdr3_nt: TGTGCCAGCAGCTTAGAGGCTGGGGCAACCTACGAGCAGTACTTC
cdr3_aa: CASSLEAGATYEQYF

d_call: TRBD2
j_call: TRBJ2-3
v_call: TRBV11-2
clone_size: few
cdr3_nt: TGTGCCAGCAGCTTAGGGGACTATAGATCTACAGATACGCAGTATTTT
cdr3_aa: CASSLGDYRSTDTQYF

d_call: -
j_call: TRBJ1-5
v_call: TRBV30
clone_size: few
cdr3_nt: TGTGCCTGGAGTGTACGAGGCCGGGGGAGGAATCAGCCCCAGCATTTT
cdr3_aa: CAWSVRGRGRNQPQHF

d_call: TRBD2
j_call: TRBJ2-4
v_call: TRBV30
clone_size: few
cdr3_nt: TGTGCCTGGAGGCCCTGGGGACTAGGGAACATTCAGTACTTC
cdr3_aa: CAWRPWGLGNIQYF

d_call: TRBD2
j_call: TRBJ2-1
v_call: TRBV4-3
clone_size: few
cdr3_nt: TGCGCCAGCAGCCTGCTAGCGGGAGAGAGGAATGAGCAGTTCTTC
cdr3_aa: CASSLLAGERNEQFF

d_call: -
j_call: TRBJ2-1
v_call: TRBV20-1
clone_size: few
cdr3_nt: TGCAGTGCTAGGGGACAAGTAGAGCAGTTCTTC
cdr3_aa: CSARGQVEQFF

d_call: TRBD1
j_call: TRBJ1-6
v_call: TRBV2
clone_size: -
cdr3_nt: TGTGCCAGCAAGGGACAGGGAGGACCCCTCCACTTT
cdr3_aa: CASKGQGGPLHF

d_call: -
j_call: TRBJ2-3
v_call: TRBV5-1
clone_size: few
cdr3_nt: TGCGCCAGCAGCCCGGGTACCACAGATACGCAGTATTTT
cdr3_aa: CASSPGTTDTQYF

d_call: -
j_call: TRBJ2-2
v_call: TRBV23-1
clone_size: few
cdr3_nt: TGCGCCAGCACCCAACGGGTGGAGGAGCTGTTTTTT
cdr3_aa: CASTQRVEELFF

d_call: TRBD2
j_call: TRBJ2-1
v_call: TRBV6-1
clone_size: few
cdr3_nt: TGTGCCAGCATAATAGCGGGAGGTGATGAGCAGTTCTTC
cdr3_aa: CASIIAGGDEQFF

d_call: -
j_call: TRBJ1-1
v_call: TRBV27
clone_size: -
cdr3_nt: TGTGCCAGCAGTTTATGGGGGCTGGGACGGGGTAACACTGAAGCTTTCTTT
cdr3_aa: CASSLWGLGRGNTEAFF

d_call: TRBD1
j_call: TRBJ1-2
v_call: TRBV6-5
clone_size: few
cdr3_nt: TGTGCCAGCAGTTACTCGCAGGGGGCGAGTGGCTACACCTTC
cdr3_aa: CASSYSQGASGYTF

d_call: -
j_call: TRBJ2-3
v_call: TRBV5-1
clone_size: few
cdr3_nt: TGCGCCAGCAGCTTCGGCAGGGGAGGCACAGATACGCAGTATTTT
cdr3_aa: CASSFGRGGTDTQYF

d_call: -
j_call: TRBJ2-3
v_call: TRBV2
clone_size: -
cdr3_nt: TGTGCCAGCAGTGGGCTAGCGTACCCGGATACGCAGTATTTT
cdr3_aa: CASSGLAYPDTQYF

d_call: -
j_call: TRBJ2-2
v_call: TRBV2
clone_size: -
cdr3_nt: TGTGCCAGCAATCCAGAGAACACCGGGGAGCTGTTTTTT
cdr3_aa: CASNPENTGELFF

d_call: -
j_call: TRBJ2-3
v_call: TRBV29-1
clone_size: few
cdr3_nt: TGCAGCGTGGGATGGGGCGGCGATACGCAGTATTTT
cdr3_aa: CSVGWGGDTQYF

d_call: TRBD1
j_call: TRBJ1-1
v_call: TRBV2
clone_size: -
cdr3_nt: TGTGCCAGCAGTACAGGGGGGACCACTGAAGCTTTCTTT
cdr3_aa: CASSTGGTTEAFF

d_call: TRBD1
j_call: TRBJ1-2
v_call: TRBV30
clone_size: few
cdr3_nt: TGTGCCTGGACAGGGGGCAACTATGGCTACACCTTC
cdr3_aa: CAWTGGNYGYTF

d_call: TRBD2
j_call: TRBJ2-1
v_call: TRBV18
clone_size: -
cdr3_nt: TGTGCCAGCTCTGGAGCTAGCGGGAGTTTAAATGAGCAGTTCTTC
cdr3_aa: CASSGASGSLNEQFF

d_call: -
j_call: TRBJ2-3
v_call: TRBV7-2
clone_size: -
cdr3_nt: TGTGCCAGCAGCTTAGATGGAGGGGTTGATACGCAGTATTTT
cdr3_aa: CASSLDGGVDTQYF

d_call: -
j_call: TRBJ2-7
v_call: TRBV7-2
clone_size: -
cdr3_nt: TGTGCCAGCAGCACCCGACAGGCCTCCTACGAGCAGTACTTC
cdr3_aa: CASSTRQASYEQYF

d_call: -
j_call: TRBJ1-1
v_call: TRBV9
clone_size: few
cdr3_nt: TGTGCCAGCAGCGTGCGGGGCGACACTGAAGCTTTCTTT
cdr3_aa: CASSVRGDTEAFF

d_call: -
j_call: TRBJ1-2
v_call: TRBV7-9
clone_size: few
cdr3_nt: TGTGCCAGCAGCTTATCCCGTGAGGGGGATGGCTACACCTTC
cdr3_aa: CASSLSREGDGYTF

d_call: -
j_call: TRBJ1-2
v_call: TRBV18
clone_size: -
cdr3_nt: TGTGCCAGCTCACCAGAGTCCAGGGCTAACTATGGCTACACCTTC
cdr3_aa: CASSPESRANYGYTF

d_call: -
j_call: TRBJ1-5
v_call: TRBV30
clone_size: -
cdr3_nt: TGTGCCTGGAGTGTAGGAGGTAGCCAGCCCCAGCATTTT
cdr3_aa: CAWSVGGSQPQHF

d_call: TRBD1
j_call: TRBJ2-1
v_call: TRBV30
clone_size: -
cdr3_nt: TGTGCCTGTAACAGGGGGCATGAGCAGTTCTTC
cdr3_aa: CACNRGHEQFF

d_call: TRBD1
j_call: TRBJ2-7
v_call: TRBV10-3
clone_size: few
cdr3_nt: TGTGCCATCAGCCGGGACAGCTACGAGCAGTACTTC
cdr3_aa: CAISRDSYEQYF

d_call: TRBD1
j_call: TRBJ2-2
v_call: TRBV29-1
clone_size: -
cdr3_nt: TGCAGCGTTGGGGGAGGGACAGGGGGCAAGTTCGGGGAGCTGTTTTTT
cdr3_aa: CSVGGGTGGKFGELFF

d_call: -
j_call: TRBJ2-2
v_call: TRBV5-1
clone_size: -
cdr3_nt: TGCGCCAGCAGCTCCCATGCGGCCGGGGAGCTGTTTTTT
cdr3_aa: CASSSHAAGELFF

d_call: TRBD1
j_call: TRBJ1-2
v_call: TRBV10-3
clone_size: -
cdr3_nt: TGTGCCATCAGTGAGAACAGGGGGCATGGCTACACCTTC
cdr3_aa: CAISENRGHGYTF

d_call: TRBD1
j_call: TRBJ1-5
v_call: TRBV27
clone_size: -
cdr3_nt: TGTGCCAGCAGTTACAGGGGCAACAATCAGCCCCAGCATTTT
cdr3_aa: CASSYRGNNQPQHF

d_call: -
j_call: TRBJ2-5
v_call: TRBV5-1
clone_size: -
cdr3_nt: TGCGCCAGCAAGAGGGGGAGCCAGCAAGAGACCCAGTACTTC
cdr3_aa: CASKRGSQQETQYF

d_call: -
j_call: TRBJ2-5
v_call: TRBV20-1
clone_size: few
cdr3_nt: TGCAGTGCTAATCCTAAAGAGACCCAGTACTTC
cdr3_aa: CSANPKETQYF

d_call: TRBD1
j_call: TRBJ2-1
v_call: TRBV7-2
clone_size: -
cdr3_nt: TGTGCCAGCAGCTTAGAGGGGACAGGGGTCTGGAATGAGCAGTTCTTC
cdr3_aa: CASSLEGTGVWNEQFF

d_call: -
j_call: TRBJ2-3
v_call: TRBV9
clone_size: -
cdr3_nt: TGTGCCAGCAGCGTAGGCCCGGAGCGGCCTAGCACAGATACGCAGTATTTT
cdr3_aa: CASSVGPERPSTDTQYF

d_call: TRBD2
j_call: TRBJ2-1
v_call: TRBV5-1
clone_size: -
cdr3_nt: TGCGCCAGCAGCTTGGGGACTAGCGGGAGTAGTGAGCAGTTCTTC
cdr3_aa: CASSLGTSGSSEQFF

d_call: -
j_call: TRBJ2-5
v_call: TRBV11-2
clone_size: -
cdr3_nt: TGTGCCAGCAGCCCGACCCAAGGGGCGGAGACCCAGTACTTC
cdr3_aa: CASSPTQGAETQYF

d_call: TRBD1
j_call: TRBJ1-6
v_call: TRBV4-1
clone_size: few
cdr3_nt: TGCGCCAGCAGCCAATTACAGGGGGCTGGAGTGCACCTCCACTTT
cdr3_aa: CASSQLQGAGVHLHF

d_call: TRBD1
j_call: TRBJ1-1
v_call: TRBV14
clone_size: once
cdr3_nt: TGTGCCAGCAGCCAAGAGACAGGGACCACTGAAGCTTTCTTT
cdr3_aa: CASSQETGTTEAFF

d_call: -
j_call: TRBJ2-7
v_call: TRBV9
clone_size: -
cdr3_nt: TGTGCCAGCTCAAGGGGGAGCGAGCAGTACTTC
cdr3_aa: CASSRGSEQYF

d_call: -
j_call: TRBJ2-1
v_call: TRBV19
clone_size: -
cdr3_nt: TGTGCCAGTAGTCCGGGTAGCGTCTACAATGAGCAGTTCTTC
cdr3_aa: CASSPGSVYNEQFF

d_call: -
j_call: TRBJ2-5
v_call: TRBV5-1
clone_size: few
cdr3_nt: TGCGCCAGCAGCTTGGAGAGTAGAGAAGAGACCCAGTACTTC
cdr3_aa: CASSLESREETQYF

d_call: -
j_call: TRBJ2-5
v_call: TRBV7-3
clone_size: -
cdr3_nt: TGTGCCAGCAGTTCAAACCAGGGTCCACAAGAGACCCAGTACTTC
cdr3_aa: CASSSNQGPQETQYF

d_call: -
j_call: TRBJ1-1
v_call: TRBV7-8
clone_size: once
cdr3_nt: TGTGCCAGCAGCTTAGGGGGGGGGCCGGTTGAAGCTTTCTTT
cdr3_aa: CASSLGGGPVEAFF

d_call: TRBD1
j_call: TRBJ2-7
v_call: TRBV7-9
clone_size: -
cdr3_nt: TGTGCCAGCAGCTCGGGGACAGGGGGCTCCTACGAGCAGTACTTC
cdr3_aa: CASSSGTGGSYEQYF